The 6 T cell receptor beta chains below come from one sample, sequenced in a study of radiotherapy plus CTLA-4 blockade in lung cancer. The method was immunoSEQ multiplex PCR; TCRdb's version includes in-frame clones alone and lacks a portion of them. Here the sample spans more than 40,000 clones, roughly two thirds being singletons. The specimen comprised peripheral blood, sampled from a patient treated with radiotherapy plus ipilimumab. Receptors were obtained from a human donor with non-small cell lung cancer who had a complete response to radiotherapy plus ipilimumab.

The chain carries TRBV11-2 and TRBJ2-3, with D hard to call. CDR3 length equals 14 residues. The germline gives CDR1 SGHAT, CDR2 FQNNGV. The germline V and J ends were trimmed by 1 base and 1 base, with 6 bases remaining between them. The CDR3 nucleotides read TGTGCCAGCAGCTTAGTGCCAGGCACAGATACGCAGTATTTT. Residues: CASSLVPGTDTQYF.

This clone is medium-sized in the sample. V is TRBV7-2 and J is TRBJ1-6; no clear D. The CDR3 consists of 13 residues. V dropped 1 base and J dropped 10 bases, with 8 bases sitting between them. Germline CDR1 and CDR2: SGHTA and FQGNSA. CDR3 amino acids: CASSLELVSPLHF. The CDR3 DNA reads as TGTGCCAGCAGCTTAGAGTTAGTCTCACCCCTCCACTTT. Full variable domain (outside the CDR3, taken from reference TRBV7-2 and TRBJ1-6): GAGVSQSPSNKVTEKGKDVELRCDPISGHTALYWYRQSLGQGLEFLIYFQGNSAPDKSGLPSDRFSAERTGGSVSTLTIQRTQQEDSAVYLCASSLELVSPLHFGNGTRLTVT.

The CDR3 sequence is CASSFRNSYGYTF. The DNA for the CDR3 is TGTGCCAGCAGCTTCAGGAACAGCTATGGCTACACCTTC. V gene TRBV5-8 combines with J gene TRBJ1-2; D not certain. The CDR3 has 13 residues. The germline CDR1 and CDR2 sequences are SGHTS and YDEGEE. Trimming removed 2 bases at V and 4 bases at J, with 9 bases between.

In this sample, this clone turned up a few times. The chain employs TRBV10-2 and TRBJ1-6; no definite D call. The germline V gene has CDR1 WSHSY and CDR2 SAAADI. The CDR3 is 15 amino acids. Trimming stripped 7 bases from V and 5 bases from J, with 15 bases between. DNA of the CDR3: TGCGCCAGCATGGATTCAACAGTCGATAATTCACCCCTCCACTTT. Protein sequence: CASMDSTVDNSPLHF.

This clone has just one count. Mismatch with germline at one junction end may stem from a read error. The chain uses TRBV27 and TRBJ2-3; perhaps TRBD1 as D (5 bases). The germline CDR1 and CDR2 sequences are MNHEY and SMNVEV (reference sequence). The CDR3 loop spans 13 amino acids. CDR3 nucleotides: TGTGCCAGCAGTTTAAGGGGCACGGATACGCAGTATTTT. Protein sequence: CASSLRGTDTQYF.

V gene TRBV9 combines with J gene TRBJ2-1; 7 nucleotides align to TRBD2. Germline V gives CDR1 SGDLS, CDR2 YYNGEE. J lost 7 bases, V lost 4 bases, and 14 bases had no gene match. There are 16 residues in the CDR3. In DNA form, the CDR3 reads TGTGCCAGCAGCTGGGGTTTAACCAGCGGGGTAAATGAGCAGTTCTTC. Translated, it gives CASSWGLTSGVNEQFF. The full variable domain, its missing parts supplied by reference TRBV9 and TRBJ2-1, is DSGVTQTPKHLITATGQRVTLRCSPRSGDLSVYWYQQSLDQGLQFLIQYYNGEERAKGNILERFSAQQFPDLHSELNLSSLELGDSALYFCASSWGLTSGVNEQFFGPGTRLTVL.